Each of the 15 T cell receptor beta chains below was sequenced from the same sample in a study of blood T cell repertoires in COVID-19. Libraries were prepared by immunoSEQ multiplex PCR; TCRdb keeps only in-frame clonotypes and omits some of them. The sample has approximately 100,000 clones, nearly 90% seen once. The sample comprised peripheral blood. These receptors were collected from a man aged 65-85 years with acute or convalescent COVID-19.

This chain connects TRBV4-1 to TRBJ1-1, with D unresolved. Germline V gene lookup returns CDR1 MGHRA and CDR2 YSYEKL. Trimming stripped 5 bases from V and 5 bases from J, with 15 bases between. The CDR3 sequence is 14 residues long. The CDR3 spells CASSSPATGTEAFF. The CDR3, as DNA: TGCGCCAGCAGCTCACCGGCCACCGGGACTGAAGCTTTCTTT.

This chain joins TRBV19 and TRBJ2-1, with TRBD1 matching 8 bases. The V gene's germline CDR1 is LNHDA and CDR2 SQIVND (reference sequence). CDR3 length equals 13 residues. V lost 5 bases and J lost 4; bases outside the gene matches: 1. In DNA form, the CDR3 reads TGTGCCAGTAGTCACAGGGGGTACAATGAGCAGTTCTTC. Protein: CASSHRGYNEQFF.

The gene calls are TRBV7-2 and TRBJ2-7, with D possibly TRBD2 on 5 matching bases. Trimming shortened V by 5 bases and J by 5 bases, and 22 bases separated the two germline ends. Germline CDR1 and CDR2: SGHTA and FQGNSA. The CDR3 is 16 residues long. The CDR3 reads CASSPRGRGIYHEQYF. CDR3 bases: TGTGCCAGCAGCCCCAGAGGGCGAGGTATTTACCACGAGCAGTACTTC.

The chain couples TRBV7-7 to TRBJ2-1; possible D gene TRBD1, 6 bases. CDR3 length: 15 residues. The V and J ends lost 5 bases and 8 bases respectively, with 19 bases between them. CDR1 and CDR2 (germline): SSHAT, FNYEAQ (reference sequence). In DNA, the CDR3 is TGTGCCAGCAGCCCTACAGGGTCTAGGGGCGATGAGCAGTTCTTC. Its translation: CASSPTGSRGDEQFF. Full variable domain (remainder filled in from reference TRBV7-7 and TRBJ2-1): GAGVSQSPRYKVTKRGQDVTLRCDPISSHATLYWYQQALGQGPEFLTYFNYEAQPDKSGLPSDRFSAERPEGSISTLTIQRTEQRDSAMYRCASSPTGSRGDEQFFGPGTRLTVL.

The chain has TRBV28 and TRBJ1-2, with a possible D match to TRBD1 (6 bases). The CDR3 sequence is 16 residues long. V lost 6 bases and J lost 3, with 20 bases in between. Germline V lookup: CDR1 MDHEN, CDR2 SYDVKM. This CDR3 reads CASRQGGQGGYYGYTF. The CDR3 bases are TGTGCCAGCAGACAGGGTGGGCAAGGAGGCTACTATGGCTACACCTTC.

The chain carries TRBV2 and TRBJ1-1; possibly TRBD1 for D (6 bases). V lost 6 bases, J lost 4 bases, and 15 bases lay in between. CDR1 SNHLY and CDR2 FYNNEI come from the germline V gene. The CDR3 is 14 amino acids. CDR3 in DNA: TGTGCCAGCAGAGAGCAGGGAGGGGGCACTGAAGCTTTCTTT. Protein: CASREQGGGTEAFF.

The chain joins TRBV21-1 to TRBJ1-5; the table calls TRBD1, which could not be checked here. TRBV21-1 is designated a pseudogene. The CDR3 runs 17 residues. DNA for the CDR3: TGTGCCAGCAGCAATTCGGACAGCCCTTATAGCAATCAGCCCCAGCATTTT. Amino acids: CASSNSDSPYSNQPQHF.

This chain uses TRBV19 with TRBJ1-2; 7 bases map to TRBD1. The CDR3 runs 15 residues. The V gene's germline CDR1 is LNHDA and CDR2 SQIVND (reference sequence). J lost 2 bases, V lost 3 bases, and 6 bases had no gene match. The DNA for the CDR3 is TGTGCCAGTAGTATGGGGGACAGCCGCAACTATGGCTACACCTTC. As protein: CASSMGDSRNYGYTF. The variable domain in full, with the rest retrieved from reference TRBV19 and TRBJ1-2, is DGGITQSPKYLFRKEGQNVTLSCEQNLNHDAMYWYRQDPGQGLRLIYYSQIVNDFQKGDIAEGYSVSREKKESFPLTVTSAQKNPTAFYLCASSMGDSRNYGYTFGSGTRLTVV.

The J gene is TRBJ2-6, the V gene TRBV6-5, with 9 bases fitting TRBD1. Trimming at V came to 6 bases and at J to 8 bases, leaving 5 bases not matched to a gene. The CDR3 has 14 residues. Germline lookup yields CDR1 MNHEY and CDR2 SVGAGI. The CDR3 is CASSWGQGTNVLTF. In DNA form, the CDR3 reads TGTGCCAGCAGCTGGGGACAGGGAACCAACGTCCTGACTTTC.

This clone came up a few times. The rearrangement links TRBV28 to TRBJ1-2; no definite D call. CDR3 length: 16 amino acids. Germline V gene lookup returns CDR1 MDHEN and CDR2 SYDVKM. V dropped 5 bases and J dropped 4 bases, with 20 bases sitting between them. The CDR3 spells CASSAEPSGASYGYTF. The CDR3 DNA reads TGTGCCAGCAGTGCCGAACCTAGCGGAGCTAGCTATGGCTACACCTTC.

The rearrangement joins TRBV24-1 to TRBJ1-2, with D uncertain. This CDR3 has 13 residues. The germline V gene encodes CDR1 KGHDR and CDR2 SFDVKD. With 3 bases removed from V and 10 bases from J, the gap between germline ends came to 14 bases. The CDR3 DNA is TGTGCCACCAGTGATCAGGACCGAGGGCCCTACACCTTC. As protein: CATSDQDRGPYTF.

The V gene is TRBV30, the J gene TRBJ1-1; maybe TRBD1 (5 bases). Germline loops: CDR1 GTSNPN, CDR2 SVGIG (reference sequence). The CDR3 runs to 13 residues. Trimming pared 4 bases from V and 2 bases from J, leaving 11 bases between. CDR3 bases: TGTGCCTGGAACGACGGACACAACACTGAAGCTTTCTTT. Translation gives CAWNDGHNTEAFF.

The chain is built from TRBV6-5 and TRBJ1-1; D call uncertain. V was shortened by 2 bases and J by 0 bases, with 13 bases between the two germline ends. The CDR3 runs to 16 residues. CDR1 and CDR2 from the germline V gene are MNHEY and SVGAGI. CDR3 DNA sequence: TGTGCCAGCAGTTACCCCCCAGCGAACATGAACACTGAAGCTTTCTTT. It specifies CASSYPPANMNTEAFF.

The rearrangement links TRBV5-5 to TRBJ2-3, with 11 positions matching TRBD1. This CDR3 has 16 amino acids. The junction had 7 bases not matched to a gene; V was cut back by 0 bases and J by 7 bases. CDR1 and CDR2 (germline): SGHKS, YYEKEE (reference sequence). The CDR3 sequence is CASSLGWDRGGYTQYF. In DNA, the CDR3 is TGTGCCAGCAGCTTGGGATGGGACAGGGGGGGATATACGCAGTATTTT.

This chain joins TRBV18 and TRBJ1-3, with a possible D match to TRBD1 (6 bases). V was pared by 6 bases and J by 2 bases, with 11 bases between. This CDR3 region has 14 residues. Germline V gene sequence: CDR1 KGHSH, CDR2 LQKENI. Written as DNA, the CDR3 is TGTGCCAGCTCCGGGTCAGGGGCTGGAAACACCATATATTTT. This gives the protein CASSGSGAGNTIYF.